What follows are 15 T cell receptor beta chains derived from one specimen sequenced in a study of blood T cell repertoires in COVID-19. Assay: immunoSEQ multiplex PCR; the TCRdb copy retains only in-frame clones and omits some. The sample lists 100,000 to 150,000 clones; about four fifths were seen once. The sample taken for sequencing was peripheral blood. The receptors originated from a woman between 50 and 59 years old with acute or convalescent COVID-19.

The chain couples TRBV27 to TRBJ2-7; D uncertain. This CDR3 has 14 residues. Germline CDR1 MNHEY, CDR2 SMNVEV (reference sequence). V shed 2 bases and J shed 3 bases, with 11 bases lying between them. The CDR3 is CASSLHTPSYEQYF. The DNA of the CDR3 is TGTGCCAGCAGTTTACACACACCCAGCTACGAGCAGTACTTC.

This clone was picked up one time. The V call is TRBV29-1, the J call TRBJ1-6; 7 nucleotides line up with TRBD1. The V segment lost 6 bases and the J segment 7 bases; nucleotides outside the gene matches: 6. Germline CDR1 and CDR2: SQVTM and ANQGSEA. The CDR3 length is 13 residues. The CDR3 DNA sequence: TGCAGCGTACAGGGGAAGGGGAATTCACCCCTCCACTTT. This encodes CSVQGKGNSPLHF.

J is TRBJ2-2 and V is TRBV6-1, with 10 bases aligning to TRBD1. The V and J ends lost 4 bases and 5 bases, in that order; junction bases with no gene match: 7. The CDR3 loop spans 16 amino acids. Looked up from germline, CDR1 is MNHNS and CDR2 is SASEGT. CDR3 in DNA: TGTGCCAGCAGTGGATTGACAGGGGGCGAGACCGGGGAGCTGTTTTTT. Amino acid sequence: CASSGLTGGETGELFF.

The chain links TRBV6-5 to TRBJ1-1, with 10 bases identical to TRBD1. V was clipped by 7 bases and J by 5 bases; unmatched bases: 7. CDR3 size: 14 residues. The germline CDR1 and CDR2 sequences are MNHEY and SVGAGI. The CDR3 DNA is TGTGCCAGCAAGGCCGGACAGGGGGTTACTGAAGCTTTCTTT. Translation: CASKAGQGVTEAFF.

V is TRBV9 and J is TRBJ1-2; 8 nucleotides align to TRBD1. The CDR3 has 15 residues. The germline V gene encodes CDR1 SGDLS and CDR2 YYNGEE. V lost 4 bases, J lost 2 bases, and 7 bases stayed unmatched. CDR3 residues: CASSPRQGSNYGYTF. CDR3 nucleotide sequence: TGTGCCAGCAGCCCCCGACAGGGGTCAAACTATGGCTACACCTTC.

This rearrangement joins TRBV5-1 to TRBJ2-3, with D possibly being TRBD2 (6 bases). V was clipped by 0 bases and J by 4 bases, with 9 bases between them. Germline CDR1 is SGHRS and CDR2 is YFSETQ. The CDR3 is 14 amino acids. CDR3: CASSLGGEPDTQYF. DNA of the CDR3: TGCGCCAGCAGCTTGGGGGGGGAGCCAGATACGCAGTATTTT. The variable domain in full, with the rest retrieved from reference TRBV5-1 and TRBJ2-3, is KAGVTQTPRYLIKTRGQQVTLSCSPISGHRSVSWYQQTPGQGLQFLFEYFSETQRNKGNFPGRFSGRQFSNSRSEMNVSTLELGDSALYLCASSLGGEPDTQYFGPGTRLTVL.

The rearrangement joins TRBV9 to TRBJ1-2; 8 bases are a match to TRBD1. This CDR3 contains 15 residues. CDR1 and CDR2 (germline): SGDLS, YYNGEE. J lost 2 bases, V lost 3 bases, and 6 bases had no gene match. The CDR3 DNA reads as TGTGCCAGCAGCGCCGATCCAGGGGGCAACTATGGCTACACCTTC. This sequence encodes CASSADPGGNYGYTF.

The chain joins TRBV28 to TRBJ1-2, with 8 bases fitting TRBD1. Trimming at V came to 6 bases and at J to 2 bases, leaving 5 bases not matched to a gene. The CDR3 consists of 14 residues. CDR1 and CDR2 from the germline V gene are MDHEN and SYDVKM. CDR3 protein: CASSQGQGNYGYTF. The CDR3 DNA is TGTGCCAGCAGCCAAGGACAGGGAAACTATGGCTACACCTTC.

The chain joins TRBV3-1 (or the pseudogene TRBV3-2) to TRBJ2-1, with D perhaps matching TRBD1 (5 bases). The CDR3 loop spans 14 amino acids. V shed 6 bases and J shed 9 bases, with 18 bases lying between them. Per the germline V gene, CDR1 is LGHDT and CDR2 is YNNKEL (reference sequence). The CDR3 nucleotides are TGTGCCAGCAGTCCAGACAGCCACCCAGGTGAGCAGTTCTTC. Translated, it gives CASSPDSHPGEQFF.

The V gene is TRBV28, the J gene TRBJ2-3, with 9 bases aligning to TRBD1. After removal of 4 bases from V and 6 bases from J, the junction contained 8 bases not matched to a gene. The CDR3 length is 15 residues. Germline V gene lookup returns CDR1 MDHEN and CDR2 SYDVKM. The CDR3 DNA follows: TGTGCCAGCAGTTCGTCCCGGGACAGGGATGATACGCAGTATTTT. Translating it yields CASSSSRDRDDTQYF.

As for this clone: Other DNA sequences in the sample encode the same CDR3. J is TRBJ2-7 and V is TRBV20-1, with TRBD1 identical over 7 bases. The CDR3 loop spans 14 amino acids. Losses at the gene ends were 3 bases for V and 1 base for J; bases not matched to a gene: 6. CDR1 and CDR2 from the germline V gene are DFQATT and SNEGSKA (reference sequence). The CDR3 protein is CSASRQGSSYEQYF. CDR3 DNA sequence: TGCAGTGCTAGTAGACAGGGAAGTTCCTACGAGCAGTACTTC.

This clone was detected only a few times. The chain has TRBV6-5 and TRBJ2-7; 9 positions match TRBD1. The CDR3 length is 14 residues. Trimming cost V 8 bases and J 7 bases; bases outside gene matches: 12. Germline V CDR1 and CDR2: MNHEY, SVGAGI. The chain's CDR3 is CASGKTGGAMEQYF. CDR3 DNA: TGTGCCAGCGGAAAAACAGGGGGCGCGATGGAGCAGTACTTC.

V gene TRBV18 combines with J gene TRBJ1-1, with D unclear. The CDR3 is made up of 14 amino acids. The germline V and J ends were trimmed by 3 bases and 4 bases, with 12 bases remaining between them. Germline V gene data show CDR1 as KGHSH and CDR2 as LQKENI. CDR3 amino acids: CASSPPHSRTEAFF. The CDR3, as DNA: TGTGCCAGCTCACCCCCCCACAGTCGCACTGAAGCTTTCTTT.

The rearrangement joins TRBV6-5 to TRBJ1-1, with 7 bases fitting TRBD1. CDR3 size: 12 residues. V lost 7 bases, J lost 12 bases, and 11 bases stayed unmatched. CDR1 and CDR2 from the germline V gene are MNHEY and SVGAGI. The CDR3 DNA sequence: TGTGCCAGCATCTCTGGTAGGGGGCAGACTTTCTTT. Amino acids: CASISGRGQTFF.

This chain links TRBV9 with TRBJ1-2, with 7 bases that match TRBD1. CDR3 length equals 14 residues. The V gene end was trimmed by 3 bases and the J gene end by 5 bases; junction bases not matched to a gene: 7. The germline CDR1 and CDR2 sequences are SGDLS and YYNGEE. The CDR3 coding sequence is TGTGCCAGCAGCGGAACAGGGGCTTTATATGGCTACACCTTC. Protein product: CASSGTGALYGYTF. The full variable domain, in which reference TRBV9 and TRBJ1-2 provide the parts outside the CDR3, is DSGVTQTPKHLITATGQRVTLRCSPRSGDLSVYWYQQSLDQGLQFLIQYYNGEERAKGNILERFSAQQFPDLHSELNLSSLELGDSALYFCASSGTGALYGYTFGSGTRLTVV.